These 32 T cell receptor beta chains came from one sample sequenced in a study of STAT5B mutations in CD4+ large granular lymphocyte leukemia. Clones were sequenced by immunoSEQ multiplex PCR, and TCRdb holds only the in-frame ones, with some missing. This sample carries around 30,000 clones, around 76% of them seen once, and the ten largest clones take approximately 0.29%. Material: CD4+ T cells from blood buffy coats. Receptors were obtained from a human donor in good health.

The rearrangement uses TRBV4-3 and TRBJ2-3, with D perhaps matching TRBD1 (5 bases). V was cut by 5 bases and J by 3 bases, with 18 bases left in between. CDR3 length: 16 residues. Germline CDR1 and CDR2: LGHNA and YSLEER. The CDR3 DNA follows: TGCGCCAGCAGCTCCAAGATAGGGGTTGGGACAGATACGCAGTATTTT. Its translation: CASSSKIGVGTDTQYF.

The chain employs TRBV4-3 and TRBJ2-7; the match to TRBD2 covers 13 bases. Losses at the gene ends were 0 bases for V and 8 bases for J; bases not matched to a gene: 13. The CDR3 totals 18 residues. The germline V gene encodes CDR1 LGHNA and CDR2 YSLEER. CDR3 nucleotide sequence: TGCGCCAGCAGCCAAGATAGGACTAGCGGGAGTACCCAAATGCAGCAGTACTTC. Its protein is CASSQDRTSGSTQMQQYF.

This clone was seen a single time. The chain combines TRBV11-2 with TRBJ1-1; D perhaps matches TRBD1 (6 bases). The CDR3 is made up of 13 amino acids. Trimming took off 1 base at V and 8 bases at J, with 11 bases between the two ends. Looked up from germline, CDR1 is SGHAT and CDR2 is FQNNGV. Here the CDR3 reads CASSLGLDREAFF. CDR3 sequence (DNA): TGTGCCAGCAGCTTAGGTTTGGACAGAGAAGCTTTCTTT.

The chain couples TRBV5-1 to TRBJ2-1, with 8 bases lining up with TRBD2. The CDR3 runs to 15 residues. Trimming cost V 3 bases and J 8 bases; bases outside gene matches: 10. Germline-derived CDR1 and CDR2 are SGHRS and YFSETQ. The chain's CDR3 is CASSYAGLVLDEQFF. The CDR3 DNA reads TGCGCCAGCAGCTACGCGGGACTAGTCCTCGATGAGCAGTTCTTC.

This chain connects TRBV25-1 to TRBJ2-7; D possibly corresponds to TRBD2 (6 bases). Germline loops: CDR1 MGHDK, CDR2 SYGVNS. V was cut by 2 bases and J by 4 bases, with 12 bases left in between. CDR3 length: 14 residues. The CDR3 is CASSELGGRYEQYF. The CDR3 DNA is TGTGCCAGCAGTGAACTAGGAGGGCGATACGAGCAGTACTTC.

This rearrangement joins TRBV9 to TRBJ2-3; D gene unclear. The germline gives CDR1 SGDLS, CDR2 YYNGEE. The CDR3 extends over 12 amino acids. The ends were cut back, 3 bases at V and 2 bases at J, with 4 bases in the middle. CDR3: CASSANTDTQYF. CDR3 DNA: TGTGCCAGCAGCGCCAACACAGATACGCAGTATTTT.

This clone was recorded once. The J gene is TRBJ2-1, the V gene TRBV19; the D gene is possibly TRBD2 (5 bases). The CDR3 totals 18 residues. V dropped 1 base and J dropped 9 bases, with 25 bases sitting between them. CDR1 is LNHDA and CDR2 is SQIVND in the germline V gene (reference sequence). This CDR3 is CASSIGVAGEGLSVEQFF. The CDR3 DNA is TGTGCCAGTAGTATAGGCGTAGCCGGTGAGGGTCTTAGTGTTGAGCAGTTCTTC.

In this sample, this clone turned up once. The chain recombines TRBV11-2 with TRBJ2-5; the D gene could be TRBD1 or TRBD2 (5 bases each). Germline V gene lookup returns CDR1 SGHAT and CDR2 FQNNGV. Trimming pared 3 bases from V and 5 bases from J, leaving 22 bases between. The CDR3 spans 17 residues. The CDR3 DNA reads TGTGCCAGCAGCTTTTTTTCGGGTGGGACCATCGGCGAGACCCAGTACTTC. It translates to CASSFFSGGTIGETQYF.

This clone turned up a few times. The rearrangement joins TRBV11-2 to TRBJ1-5, with D possibly being TRBD1 (6 bases). Trimming stripped 4 bases from V and 4 bases from J, with 8 bases between. Germline lookup yields CDR1 SGHAT and CDR2 FQNNGV. The CDR3 is made up of 13 amino acids. The CDR3 DNA sequence: TGTGCCAGCAGCTCGGACAGAAATCAGCCCCAGCATTTT. The encoded protein is CASSSDRNQPQHF. Drawing the rest from reference TRBV11-2 and TRBJ1-5, the complete variable domain is EAGVAQSPRYKIIEKRQSVAFWCNPISGHATLYWYQQILGQGPKLLIQFQNNGVVDDSQLPKDRFSAERLKGVDSTLKIQPAKLEDSAVYLCASSSDRNQPQHFGDGTRLSIL.

In this sample, this clone turned up a few times. The V call is TRBV2, the J call TRBJ1-5; no reliable D call. This CDR3 region has 13 residues. The germline CDR1 and CDR2 sequences are SNHLY and FYNNEI. Trimming stripped 1 base from V and 7 bases from J, with 8 bases between. This chain's CDR3 is CASSEGWGQPQHF. DNA of the CDR3: TGTGCCAGCAGTGAAGGGTGGGGACAGCCCCAGCATTTT.

The chain recombines TRBV19 with TRBJ2-2, with 7 bases that match TRBD1. With V trimmed by 4 bases and J by 2 bases, 10 bases remained unmatched. The CDR3 totals 17 residues. Germline V CDR1 and CDR2: LNHDA, SQIVND (reference sequence). The CDR3 protein is CASSTFRQGRNTGELFF. CDR3 in DNA: TGTGCCAGTAGTACTTTCAGACAGGGTAGAAACACCGGGGAGCTGTTTTTT.

This chain connects TRBV7-2 to TRBJ2-7, with D perhaps matching TRBD1 (5 bases). CDR3 length: 15 amino acids. Germline values: CDR1 SGHTA, CDR2 FQGNSA. V was shortened by 5 bases and J by 6 bases, with 20 bases between the two germline ends. The CDR3 loop reads CASSRDSASFVEQYF. The CDR3 region has the DNA TGTGCCAGCAGCCGCGACAGTGCCTCCTTTGTCGAGCAGTACTTC.

The V gene is TRBV4-2, the J gene TRBJ2-3; tentative D call: TRBD2 (5 bases). The CDR3 totals 16 residues. CDR1 and CDR2 (germline): LGHNA, YNFKEQ. Trimming removed 4 bases from V and 0 bases from J, with 14 bases in between. CDR3 in DNA: TGTGCCAGCAGCCCGGAGGAACCACGAAGCACAGATACGCAGTATTTT. Protein: CASSPEEPRSTDTQYF.

Regarding this clone: The sample carries other DNA sequences with the same CDR3. This sequence joins TRBV18 and TRBJ1-1; possible D gene TRBD1, 5 bases. The CDR3 covers 13 residues. V shed 1 base and J shed 5 bases, with 8 bases lying between them. The germline CDR1 and CDR2 sequences are KGHSH and LQKENI. CDR3 amino acids: CASSPRGETEAFF. DNA for the CDR3: TGTGCCAGCTCACCACGAGGGGAAACTGAAGCTTTCTTT.

This clone was seen just once. This chain links TRBV28 with TRBJ1-2; maybe TRBD1 (5 bases). This CDR3 has 15 residues. The germline V gene has CDR1 MDHEN and CDR2 SYDVKM. Trimming cost V 4 bases and J 6 bases, with 18 bases left between them. CDR3 loop: CASSSDIMNLDGYTF. The CDR3 DNA reads as TGTGCCAGCAGTTCGGACATTATGAATCTCGATGGCTACACCTTC.

Regarding this clone: The sample contains more than one DNA sequence encoding this CDR3. This chain connects TRBV30 to TRBJ1-5; D uncertain. V lost 5 bases and J lost 0, with 8 bases in between. The CDR3 consists of 13 residues. Germline loops: CDR1 GTSNPN, CDR2 SVGIG (reference sequence). In nucleotides, the CDR3 is TGTGCCTGGGCACGTGGTAGCAATCAGCCCCAGCATTTT. Its translation: CAWARGSNQPQHF.

The chain combines TRBV7-2 with TRBJ2-1; D is uncertain. V gave up 0 bases and J gave up 12 bases, with 12 bases separating them. CDR1 and CDR2 (germline): SGHTA, FQGNSA. The CDR3 extends over 13 amino acids. DNA for the CDR3: TGTGCCAGCAGCTTAGCTGGTTTGGGTCGGCAGTTCTTC. Translating gives CASSLAGLGRQFF.

V gene TRBV28 combines with J gene TRBJ1-2, with D tentatively TRBD1 (5 bases). The CDR3 is 16 residues long. Germline V gene data show CDR1 as MDHEN and CDR2 as SYDVKM. V shed 4 bases and J shed 3 bases, with 18 bases lying between them. CDR3: CASSSAGGRVDYGYTF. CDR3 DNA sequence: TGTGCCAGCAGTTCCGCGGGTGGCAGGGTGGACTATGGCTACACCTTC.

This sequence joins TRBV30 and TRBJ2-5; the D is unclear. CDR3 length: 13 amino acids. Germline-derived CDR1 and CDR2 are GTSNPN and SVGIG (reference sequence). The V and J ends lost 4 bases and 5 bases respectively, with 14 bases between them. CDR3: CAWNSLLGETQYF. CDR3 nucleotides: TGTGCCTGGAATAGCCTCCTGGGGGAGACCCAGTACTTC.

V is TRBV6-1 and J is TRBJ2-3, with D tentatively TRBD1 (5 bases). This CDR3 region has 14 residues. V was pared by 2 bases and J by 3 bases, with 9 bases between. Germline CDR1 and CDR2: MNHNS and SASEGT. The CDR3 loop reads CASSEQGPTDTQYF. For the CDR3, the DNA is TGTGCCAGCAGTGAACAGGGCCCAACAGATACGCAGTATTTT.

This clone was counted between two and nine times. The V and J genes are TRBV4-1 and TRBJ1-5; weak D call: TRBD1 (6 bases). Germline V lookup: CDR1 MGHRA, CDR2 YSYEKL. The CDR3 is 15 residues long. The V and J ends lost 2 bases and 3 bases respectively, with 11 bases between them. The CDR3 nucleotides read TGCGCCAGCAGCCAACCCGGGGGCCCCAATCAGCCCCAGCATTTT. As protein: CASSQPGGPNQPQHF.

V is TRBV11-3 and J is TRBJ2-1, with 9 bases aligning to TRBD2. CDR1 and CDR2 from the germline V gene are SGHNT and YENEEA. J was trimmed by 7 bases and V by 1 base; bases with no gene match: 5. The CDR3 has 15 residues. CDR3 sequence (DNA): TGTGCCAGCAGCTTAGTAGGCGGGGGGGCTAATGAGCAGTTCTTC. Its protein product is CASSLVGGGANEQFF.

The rearrangement joins TRBV7-2 to TRBJ2-1; 7 bases are a match to TRBD2. CDR3 length: 17 residues. CDR1 and CDR2 (germline): SGHTA, FQGNSA. Trimming took 7 bases from V and 4 from J; bases not matched to a gene: 16. CDR3 sequence reads: CASTGSSGGSLYNEQFF. The CDR3 coding sequence is TGTGCCAGCACCGGGTCCTCGGGCGGGAGCCTATACAATGAGCAGTTCTTC.

A few counts support this clone. In DNA, the CDR3 is TGTGCCAGCAGCTCGGCGGGCCGCCGGCTGTTTTTT. This encodes CASSSAGRRLFF. This chain uses TRBV7-9 with TRBJ1-4; D gene uncertain. CDR1 SEHNR and CDR2 FQNEAQ come from the germline V gene (reference sequence). There are 12 residues in the CDR3. The ends were cut back, 4 bases at V and 14 bases at J, with 14 bases in the middle.

A few counts support this clone. V and J are TRBV4-2 and TRBJ1-5; D unresolved. Germline-derived CDR1 and CDR2 are LGHNA and YNFKEQ. Trimming took off 4 bases at V and 4 bases at J, with 14 bases between the two ends. The CDR3 extends over 15 amino acids. The CDR3 spells CASSLSPSPNQPQHF. The CDR3 nucleotides are TGTGCCAGCAGCCTTTCCCCGTCCCCGAATCAGCCCCAGCATTTT.

The V call is TRBV5-6, the J call TRBJ2-5, with 7 positions matching TRBD2. CDR1 and CDR2 (germline): SGHDT, YYEEEE. V shed 4 bases, J shed 5 bases, and the junction held 8 bases outside the gene matches. CDR3 length: 14 amino acids. The CDR3 DNA reads as TGTGCCAGCAGCCTGGGGGGGACGCGGGAGACCCAGTACTTC. Its protein product is CASSLGGTRETQYF.

The chain has TRBV28 and TRBJ1-1, with 7 positions matching TRBD1. V shed 3 bases, J shed 0 bases, and the junction held 7 bases outside the gene matches. Germline CDR1 and CDR2: MDHEN and SYDVKM. This CDR3 comprises 16 residues. The CDR3: CASSFLSGQMNTEAFF. CDR3 bases: TGTGCCAGCAGTTTTTTGTCGGGACAGATGAACACTGAAGCTTTCTTT.

The chain carries TRBV4-1 and TRBJ1-2; D remains unclear. Deletions cut 3 bases from V and 4 bases from J, with 6 bases between. Germline V gene lookup returns CDR1 MGHRA and CDR2 YSYEKL. This CDR3 comprises 12 residues. For the CDR3, the DNA is TGCGCCAGCAGCCAGTCAGGCTATGGCTACACCTTC. It encodes CASSQSGYGYTF.

This chain joins TRBV19 and TRBJ1-2; 11 nucleotides align to TRBD1. The V segment lost 8 bases and the J segment 7 bases; nucleotides outside the gene matches: 12. This CDR3 is built from 15 residues. CDR1 and CDR2 from the germline V gene are LNHDA and SQIVND (reference sequence). The CDR3 bases are TGTGCCAGTTTCGCACCCGGGACAGGGGGATCTGGCTACACCTTC. Translating gives CASFAPGTGGSGYTF.

V and J are TRBV5-5 and TRBJ2-7; D call uncertain. This CDR3 is built from 14 residues. Germline V gene sequence: CDR1 SGHKS, CDR2 YYEKEE (reference sequence). V was pared by 2 bases and J by 2 bases, with 11 bases between. CDR3 sequence: CASSLTVTPYEQYF. As DNA, the CDR3 is TGTGCCAGCAGCTTAACAGTTACCCCCTACGAGCAGTACTTC.

The genes are TRBV4-2 and TRBJ1-2, with a possible D match to TRBD1 (6 bases). The CDR3 is 15 residues long. V was cut by 1 base and J by 2 bases, with 11 bases left in between. Per germline, CDR1 LGHNA and CDR2 YNFKEQ. CDR3 amino acids: CASSQADRSNYGYTF. The CDR3 nucleotides are TGTGCCAGCAGCCAAGCCGACAGGTCCAACTATGGCTACACCTTC.

The chain uses TRBV5-5 and TRBJ1-6, with D possibly TRBD1 on 5 matching bases. The germline V and J ends were trimmed by 4 bases and 7 bases, with 9 bases remaining between them. The CDR3 sequence is 13 residues long. CDR1 and CDR2 (germline): SGHKS, YYEKEE (reference sequence). CDR3 DNA sequence: TGTGCCAGCAGCAAAGACAGAAATTCACCCCTCCACTTT. Translation gives CASSKDRNSPLHF. The variable domain in full, with the rest retrieved from reference TRBV5-5 and TRBJ1-6, is DAGVTQSPTHLIKTRGQQVTLRCSPISGHKSVSWYQQVLGQGPQFIFQYYEKEERGRGNFPDRFSARQFPNYSSELNVNALLLGDSALYLCASSKDRNSPLHFGNGTRLTVT.